The present T cell receptor beta chain was sequenced within a study of blood T cell repertoires in COVID-19. Study as a whole: COVID-19 samples, acute and convalescent, were from the United States, Italy and Spain. PBMCs, B-cell-depleted T cells, or T cells provided the cDNA or gDNA that made up the material.

Authors' methods: Reference gene primers were amplified, and this amplification served to estimate nucleated cell counts. Using immunoSEQ multiplex PCR, the repertoire was profiled, and TCRdb retains in-frame clones only, with some absent. V, J and clone size are those of that table, while D and trimming were read from the DNA. The sample has roughly 100,000 clones; approximately 85% are singletons. A single count supports this clone. There are 14 residues in the CDR3. The V segment lost 4 bases and the J segment 6 bases; nucleotides outside the gene matches: 8. CDR1 and CDR2 from the germline V gene are SGHKS and YYEKEE (reference sequence).

V and J are TRBV5-5 and TRBJ1-2; 8 positions agree with TRBD1. The receptor was isolated from a man aged 45 to 65 with acute or convalescent COVID-19. Sample: peripheral blood. CDR3 amino acids: CASSGPTGVHGYTF. In DNA form, the CDR3 reads TGTGCCAGCAGCGGCCCGACAGGGGTCCATGGCTACACCTTC.